This TCR beta chain was identified during a study of T cell changes during pregnancy in multiple sclerosis. Libraries were prepared by immunoSEQ multiplex PCR; TCRdb keeps only in-frame clonotypes and omits some of them. The top ten hold about 1.3% of the sample, which has roughly 84,000 clones, around 95% seen once. The germline V gene has CDR1 LNHDA and CDR2 SQIVND (reference sequence). The CDR3 runs to 15 residues. J lost 4 bases, V lost 2 bases, and 4 bases had no gene match. The chain couples TRBV19 to TRBJ2-2; TRBD2 aligns across 7 bases. The material sequenced was peripheral blood, taken in the third trimester of pregnancy. This TCR was recovered from a female donor in good health, enrolled as a control in a pregnancy study. CDR3 DNA sequence: TGTGCCAGTAGTATACGTTCTAGCGGCACCGGGGAGCTGTTTTTT. Its translation: CASSIRSSGTGELFF. The full variable domain, completed using reference TRBV19 and TRBJ2-2, is DGGITQSPKYLFRKEGQNVTLSCEQNLNHDAMYWYRQDPGQGLRLIYYSQIVNDFQKGDIAEGYSVSREKKESFPLTVTSAQKNPTAFYLCASSIRSSGTGELFFGEGSRLTVL.